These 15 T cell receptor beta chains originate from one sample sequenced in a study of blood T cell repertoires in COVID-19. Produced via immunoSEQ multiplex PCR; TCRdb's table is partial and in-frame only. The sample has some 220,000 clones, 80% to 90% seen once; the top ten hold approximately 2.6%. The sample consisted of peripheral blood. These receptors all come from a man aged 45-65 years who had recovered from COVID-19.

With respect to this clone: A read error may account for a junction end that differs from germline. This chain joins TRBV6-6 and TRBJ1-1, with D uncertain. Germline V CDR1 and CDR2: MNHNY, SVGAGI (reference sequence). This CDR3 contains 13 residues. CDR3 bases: TGTGCCAGCAGTTACTCCCGCCAGGCCTCCCCTGATTTT. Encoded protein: CASSYSRQASPDF.

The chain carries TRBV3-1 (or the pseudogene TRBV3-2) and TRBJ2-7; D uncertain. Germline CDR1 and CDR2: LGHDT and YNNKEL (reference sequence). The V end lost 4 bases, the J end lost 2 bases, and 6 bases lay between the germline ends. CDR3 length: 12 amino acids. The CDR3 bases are TGTGCCAGCAGCCGAAGCACCTACGAGCAGTACTTC. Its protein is CASSRSTYEQYF.

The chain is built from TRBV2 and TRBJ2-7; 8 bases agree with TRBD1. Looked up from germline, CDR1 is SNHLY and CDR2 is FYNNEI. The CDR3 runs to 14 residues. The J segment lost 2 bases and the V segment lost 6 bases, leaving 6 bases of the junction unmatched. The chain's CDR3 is CASSPMTGAYEQYF. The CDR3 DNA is TGTGCCAGCAGCCCGATGACAGGGGCCTACGAGCAGTACTTC.

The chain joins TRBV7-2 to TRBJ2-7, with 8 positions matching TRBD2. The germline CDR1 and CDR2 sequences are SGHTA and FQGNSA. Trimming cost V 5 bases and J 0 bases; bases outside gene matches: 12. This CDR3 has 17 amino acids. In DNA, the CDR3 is TGTGCCAGCAGCCACCCCATAGCGGGGTCCTACTCCTACGAGCAGTACTTC. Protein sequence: CASSHPIAGSYSYEQYF.

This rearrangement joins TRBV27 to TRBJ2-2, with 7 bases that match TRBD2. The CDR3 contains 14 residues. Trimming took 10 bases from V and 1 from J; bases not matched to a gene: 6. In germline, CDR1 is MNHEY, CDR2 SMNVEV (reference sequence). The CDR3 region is CATQQRENTGELFF. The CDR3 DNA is TGTGCCACCCAACAGCGGGAGAACACCGGGGAGCTGTTTTTT.

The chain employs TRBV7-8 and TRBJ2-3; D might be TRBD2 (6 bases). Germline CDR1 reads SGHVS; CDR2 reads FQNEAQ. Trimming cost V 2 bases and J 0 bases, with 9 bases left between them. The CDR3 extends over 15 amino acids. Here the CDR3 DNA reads TGTGCCAGCAGCTTAAATCGGGGGAGCACAGATACGCAGTATTTT. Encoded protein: CASSLNRGSTDTQYF.

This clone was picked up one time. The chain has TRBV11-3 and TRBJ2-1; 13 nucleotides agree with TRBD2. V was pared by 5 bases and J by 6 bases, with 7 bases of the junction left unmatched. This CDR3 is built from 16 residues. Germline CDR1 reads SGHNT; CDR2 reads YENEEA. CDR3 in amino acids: CASSDWTSGSLNEQFF. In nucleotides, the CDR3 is TGTGCCAGCAGCGATTGGACTAGCGGGAGTCTCAATGAGCAGTTCTTC.

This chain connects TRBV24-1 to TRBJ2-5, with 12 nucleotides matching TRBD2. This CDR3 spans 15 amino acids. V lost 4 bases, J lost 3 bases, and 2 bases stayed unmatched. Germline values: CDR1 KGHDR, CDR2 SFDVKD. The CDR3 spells CATSERTSGKETQYF. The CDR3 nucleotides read TGTGCCACCAGTGAGAGGACTAGCGGGAAAGAGACCCAGTACTTC.

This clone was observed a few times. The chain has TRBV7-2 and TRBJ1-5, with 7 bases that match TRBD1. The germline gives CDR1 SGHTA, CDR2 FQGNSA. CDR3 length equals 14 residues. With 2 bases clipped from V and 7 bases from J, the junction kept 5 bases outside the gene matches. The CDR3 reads CASSLRRGDQPQHF. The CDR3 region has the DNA TGTGCCAGCAGCTTACGCAGGGGGGACCAGCCCCAGCATTTT.

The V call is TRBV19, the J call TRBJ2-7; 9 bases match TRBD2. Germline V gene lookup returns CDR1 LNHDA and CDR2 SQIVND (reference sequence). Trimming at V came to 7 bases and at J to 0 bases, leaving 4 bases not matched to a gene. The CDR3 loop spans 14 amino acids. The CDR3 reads CASTSGIGSYEQYF. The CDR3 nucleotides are TGTGCCAGTACTAGCGGGATAGGCTCCTACGAGCAGTACTTC.

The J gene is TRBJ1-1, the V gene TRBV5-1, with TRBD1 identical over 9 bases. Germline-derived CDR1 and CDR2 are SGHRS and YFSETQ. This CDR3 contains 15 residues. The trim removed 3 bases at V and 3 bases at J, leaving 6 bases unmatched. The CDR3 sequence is CASSSQTGGYTEAFF. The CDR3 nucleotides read TGCGCCAGCAGCTCCCAGACAGGGGGTTACACTGAAGCTTTCTTT.

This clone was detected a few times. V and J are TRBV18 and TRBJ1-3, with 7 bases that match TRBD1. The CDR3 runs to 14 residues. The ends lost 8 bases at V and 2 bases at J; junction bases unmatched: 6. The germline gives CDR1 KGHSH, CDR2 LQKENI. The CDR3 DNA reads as TGTGCCAGCGGCGCTGACAGGGCTGGAAACACCATATATTTT. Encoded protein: CASGADRAGNTIYF.

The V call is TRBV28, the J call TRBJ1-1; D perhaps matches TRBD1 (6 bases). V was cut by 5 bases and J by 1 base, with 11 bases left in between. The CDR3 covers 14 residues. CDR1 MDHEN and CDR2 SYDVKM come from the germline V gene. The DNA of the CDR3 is TGTGCCAGCAGTCTCGGGACACCGAACACTGAAGCTTTCTTT. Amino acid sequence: CASSLGTPNTEAFF. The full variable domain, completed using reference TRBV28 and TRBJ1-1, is DVKVTQSSRYLVKRTGEKVFLECVQDMDHENMFWYRQDPGLGLRLIYFSYDVKMKEKGDIPEGYSVSREKKERFSLILESASTNQTSMYLCASSLGTPNTEAFFGQGTRLTVV.

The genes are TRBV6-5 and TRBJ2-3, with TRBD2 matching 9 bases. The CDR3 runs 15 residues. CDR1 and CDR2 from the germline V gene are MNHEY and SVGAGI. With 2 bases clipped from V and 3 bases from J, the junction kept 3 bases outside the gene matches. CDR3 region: CASSYQAGGTDTQYF. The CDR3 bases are TGTGCCAGCAGTTACCAAGCGGGAGGAACAGATACGCAGTATTTT.

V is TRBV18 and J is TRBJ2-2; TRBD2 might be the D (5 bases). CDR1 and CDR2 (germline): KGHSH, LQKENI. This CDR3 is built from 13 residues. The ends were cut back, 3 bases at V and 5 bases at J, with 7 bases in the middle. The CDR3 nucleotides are TGTGCCAGCTCACCTCGGGATACCGGGGAGCTGTTTTTT. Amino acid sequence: CASSPRDTGELFF.